Listed below are T cell receptor beta chains from one sample, sequenced in a study of T cell responses to AZD1222 COVID-19 vaccine. Produced via immunoSEQ multiplex PCR; TCRdb's table is partial and in-frame only. The sample shows about 120,000 clones, about 92% of them seen only once. The source material was peripheral blood, sampled 28 days after the second AZD1222 dose. The receptors come from an adult who received the AZD1222 COVID-19 vaccine. Both conserved end residues are part of each CDR3. A D gene is named only where the DNA matches it firmly. Clone size appears in some rows only: once, few, many, or a class for an expanded clone.

D	V	size	J	CDR3	DNA
-	TRBV5-1	once	TRBJ2-1	CASKDGPPGDNEQFF	TGCGCCAGCAAAGACGGGCCGCCAGGGGACAATGAGCAGTTCTTC
-	TRBV7-9	-	TRBJ2-3	CASSNTDTQYF	TGTGCCAGCAGTAACACAGATACGCAGTATTTT
TRBD2	TRBV24-1	-	TRBJ2-7	CATSDNGTSGYEQYF	TGTGCCACCAGTGACAACGGGACTAGCGGATACGAGCAGTACTTC
-	TRBV4-3	once	TRBJ1-3	CASSRQSSGNTIYF	TGCGCCAGCAGCCGGCAAAGCTCTGGAAACACCATATATTTT
-	TRBV2	-	TRBJ1-6	CASMRGIGNNSPLHF	TGTGCCAGCATGAGGGGCATCGGTAACAATTCACCCCTCCACTTT
TRBD2	TRBV15	-	TRBJ2-5	CATSASDLGRAQYF	TGTGCCACCAGCGCCTCCGACCTGGGGAGGGCCCAGTACTTC
-	TRBV9	few	TRBJ2-2	CASSRTPNTGELFF	TGTGCCAGCAGCCGGACACCGAACACCGGGGAGCTGTTTTTT
TRBD2	TRBV6-1	-	TRBJ2-1	CASSARGGRSYNEQFF	TGTGCCAGCAGTGCCCGCGGCGGGAGATCCTACAATGAGCAGTTCTTC
-	TRBV25-1	-	TRBJ2-7	CASGLHLEQYF	TGTGCCAGCGGACTTCATCTCGAGCAGTACTTC
-	TRBV18	-	TRBJ1-6	CASTDGNSPLHF	TGTGCCAGCACGGACGGTAATTCACCCCTCCACTTT
-	TRBV30	-	TRBJ1-2	CAWRGLQRGYTF	TGTGCCTGGAGGGGCCTTCAGAGGGGCTACACCTTC
-	TRBV30	-	TRBJ1-2	CAWSVSGVGGYTF	TGTGCCTGGAGTGTGTCAGGGGTGGGTGGCTACACCTTC
-	TRBV7-2	-	TRBJ2-2	CASSLVSLNAGELFF	TGTGCCAGCAGCTTAGTGTCTCTGAACGCCGGGGAGCTGTTTTTT
TRBD1	TRBV18	once	TRBJ1-2	CASSPALGTDKTGYTF	TGTGCCAGCTCACCAGCCCTCGGGACAGACAAGACTGGCTACACCTTC
TRBD1	TRBV19	-	TRBJ2-1	CASIGTGGYNEQFF	TGTGCCAGTATCGGGACAGGGGGGTACAATGAGCAGTTCTTC
-	TRBV7-6	-	TRBJ2-3	CASSLLDDRPDTQYF	TGTGCCAGCAGCTTATTAGACGACAGACCAGATACGCAGTATTTT
-	TRBV27	-	TRBJ2-1	CASSLSTTRDEQFF	TGTGCCAGCAGTTTATCGACAACCCGGGATGAGCAGTTCTTC
-	TRBV5-6	-	TRBJ2-3	CASSLGDTQYF	TGTGCCAGCAGCTTGGGGGATACGCAGTATTTT
-	TRBV6-5	-	TRBJ1-5	CASSSRDSNQPQHF	TGTGCCAGCAGTTCGAGAGACAGTAATCAGCCCCAGCATTTT
TRBD1	TRBV6-5	once	TRBJ1-1	CASSYLRTGKNTEAFF	TGTGCCAGCAGTTATCTCCGGACAGGGAAGAACACTGAAGCTTTCTTT